A selection of T cell receptor beta chains follows, all from one sample in a study of identical twins. MiXCR, applied by TCRdb to the 5' RACE reads, yields one record per CDR3 protein. Seen here are under 350,000 distinct CDR3 sequences, over 8.5% observed once, and the top ten hold approximately 7%. This sample was shared with a second study, whose subject was yellow fever vaccine responses in identical twins.

The sequenced sample consisted of CD8+ T cells sorted from blood. The receptor set was obtained from a woman aged 18-29 years in good health. The conserved cysteine and the conserved F or W are not part of the CDR3 here.

J	V	CDR3
TRBJ2-1	TRBV4-3	ASSQDWAGYYNEQF
TRBJ2-3	TRBV6-4	ASSALPGLTDTQY
TRBJ2-7	TRBV29-1	SVGSVSYEQY
TRBJ2-1	TRBV19	ASRPGGRSSYNEQF
TRBJ2-5	TRBV7-8	ASSLGTSGSRGETQY
TRBJ2-2	TRBV5-1	ASSGHGELF
TRBJ2-7	TRBV4-3	ASSHWGGTDSYEQY
TRBJ2-1	TRBV6-4	ASSDQREGSNEQF
TRBJ1-2	TRBV7-6	ASSDGTFGGYT
TRBJ1-5	TRBV7-9	ASSSRDRAMEPQH
TRBJ2-3	TRBV12-3/TRBV12-4	ASKRTTDTQY
TRBJ2-7	TRBV29-1	SVEDTGEGYEQY
TRBJ2-5	TRBV3-1	ASSRTDQETQY
TRBJ2-1	TRBV24-1	ATSDGVNEQF
TRBJ2-1	TRBV6-6	ASCRGWDEQF
TRBJ2-1	TRBV4-3	ASSPTGTDNEQF